This T cell receptor beta chain was recorded in a study of beta chain features in type 1 diabetes. Whole-study findings and limits: Moderately but significantly shorter TCRB CDR3s were found in Type 1 diabetes patients in all four CD4+ subsets. TCRB rearrangement may or may not be influenced by HLA type; here this remained unresolved. Across patients, naive, central memory and Treg TCRB repertoires exhibited apparently greater similarity than was observed across healthy donors.

Sequencing targeted expressed TCRB transcripts, as all isolated RNA had been reverse transcribed. TCRdb keeps only in-frame clones here, not all; method: immunoSEQ multiplex PCR. Of some 290,000 clones in the sample, roughly 24% were seen once. The germline CDR1 and CDR2 sequences are KGHSH and LQKENI. V dropped 3 bases and J dropped 5; count of bases not matched to a gene: 0. This CDR3 has 14 amino acids. This clone has a handful of counts. Its specificity is not known. Within the sample, other DNA sequences also encode this same CDR3. Sample: naive CD4+ T cells from blood. The rearrangement links TRBV18 to TRBJ1-5; TRBD1 matches at 11 bases. The receptor was isolated from a woman in her 30s with type 1 diabetes. CDR3 sequence reads: CASSPGQGDQPQHF. CDR3 bases: TGTGCCAGCTCACCGGGACAGGGGGATCAGCCCCAGCATTTT.